This passage covers 26 T cell receptor beta chains from one sample sequenced in a study of ipilimumab plus nivolumab after autologous stem cell transplantation. The repertoire was sequenced with immunoSEQ multiplex PCR; TCRdb's copy has only in-frame clones and lacks some. Of fewer than 85,000 clones in the sample, 83% were seen once. Specimen: PBMCs, collected in a trial of ipilimumab plus nivolumab as post-transplant consolidation. These receptors were collected from a male donor with diffuse large B-cell lymphoma.

V usage is TRBV5-4 and J usage is TRBJ2-7, with D perhaps TRBD2 (6 bases). CDR1 is SGHNT and CDR2 is YYREEE in the germline V gene (reference sequence). The CDR3 spans 15 residues. The V and J ends lost 4 bases and 3 bases respectively, with 17 bases between them. The CDR3 region is CASSPSRDRSYEQYF. In DNA form, the CDR3 reads TGTGCCAGCAGCCCCTCGCGGGACCGCAGCTACGAGCAGTACTTC.

The rearrangement uses TRBV28 and TRBJ2-3, with D perhaps TRBD1 (5 bases). Per the germline V gene, CDR1 is MDHEN and CDR2 is SYDVKM. This CDR3 has 18 residues. Trimming removed 6 bases at V and 0 bases at J, with 22 bases between. DNA for the CDR3: TGTGCCAGCAGCCCCACGTTCCTGCGACAGCCGAGCACAGATACGCAGTATTTT. It translates to CASSPTFLRQPSTDTQYF.

This chain joins TRBV5-5 and TRBJ2-2, with 7 bases that match TRBD1. The germline V gene has CDR1 SGHKS and CDR2 YYEKEE (reference sequence). V lost 0 bases, J lost 7 bases, and 6 bases stayed unmatched. CDR3 length: 15 residues. CDR3 bases: TGTGCCAGCAGCTTGGGACAGGGAAATGTCGGGGAGCTGTTTTTT. Its translation is CASSLGQGNVGELFF.

This CDR3 is CASSFGPQNTEAFF. The CDR3, as DNA: TGCGCCAGCAGCTTTGGGCCACAAAACACTGAAGCTTTCTTT. The rearrangement uses TRBV5-1 and TRBJ1-1; D remains ambiguous. The germline CDR1 and CDR2 sequences are SGHRS and YFSETQ. This CDR3 has 14 residues. Trimming took off 2 bases at V and 2 bases at J, with 10 bases between the two ends.

The V and J genes are TRBV11-2 and TRBJ2-3; D not certain. Germline V gene sequence: CDR1 SGHAT, CDR2 FQNNGV. The length of the CDR3 is 14 residues. Deletions cut 6 bases from V and 4 bases from J, with 14 bases between. In nucleotides, the CDR3 is TGTGCCAGCAGTTACACACTTAGGGCAGATACGCAGTATTTT. It encodes CASSYTLRADTQYF.

This chain links TRBV7-2 with TRBJ1-2; D unresolved. Germline values: CDR1 SGHTA, CDR2 FQGNSA. Trimming took off 2 bases at V and 8 bases at J, with 9 bases between the two ends. The CDR3 extends over 12 amino acids. CDR3 protein: CASSLNPEGYTF. The CDR3 DNA follows: TGTGCCAGCAGCTTAAATCCGGAAGGCTACACCTTC.

This clone was seen a single time. This rearrangement joins TRBV7-6 to TRBJ2-3; 11 bases align to TRBD2. The CDR3 has 17 amino acids. Germline CDR1 SGHVS, CDR2 FNYEAQ. V dropped 4 bases and J dropped 0; count of bases not matched to a gene: 6. As DNA, the CDR3 is TGTGCCAGCAGCTCTCTAGCGGGGGGCATTAGCACAGATACGCAGTATTTT. It codes for CASSSLAGGISTDTQYF.

This clone was seen more than once but under ten times. This chain joins TRBV18 and TRBJ2-7; D tentatively reads TRBD1 or TRBD2 (6 bases each). Trimming cost V 1 base and J 4 bases, with 14 bases left between them. Germline V CDR1 and CDR2: KGHSH, LQKENI. This CDR3 region has 15 residues. CDR3 protein: CASSPRSGGRYEQYF. The CDR3 coding sequence is TGTGCCAGCTCACCACGGTCCGGGGGCAGGTACGAGCAGTACTTC.

This chain joins TRBV7-9 and TRBJ2-1; D is unresolved. This CDR3 has 16 amino acids. Germline V gene data show CDR1 as SEHNR and CDR2 as FQNEAQ (reference sequence). V dropped 5 bases and J dropped 6 bases, with 20 bases sitting between them. CDR3 residues: CASSRKYRALVNEQFF. CDR3 bases: TGTGCCAGCAGCCGAAAGTACCGAGCATTGGTCAATGAGCAGTTCTTC.

The chain combines TRBV7-3 with TRBJ2-3; D not resolved. Germline values: CDR1 SGHTA, CDR2 FQGTGA. The germline V and J ends were trimmed by 2 bases and 6 bases, with 9 bases remaining between them. The CDR3 is made up of 13 amino acids. DNA for the CDR3: TGTGCCAGCAGCTTAGCAATACGGGATACGCAGTATTTT. It is translated as CASSLAIRDTQYF.

The chain joins TRBV11-2 to TRBJ2-1; 11 bases align to TRBD1. Trimming at V came to 5 bases and at J to 7 bases, leaving 10 bases not matched to a gene. The germline gives CDR1 SGHAT, CDR2 FQNNGV. This CDR3 spans 16 amino acids. The CDR3 spells CASSPDRGPLRNEQFF. The CDR3 DNA sequence: TGTGCCAGCAGCCCGGACAGGGGGCCACTGAGGAATGAGCAGTTCTTC.

The V and J genes are TRBV6-1 and TRBJ1-2; no clear D gene. Between the trimmed V and J ends, which lost 7 bases and 0 bases, there was a span of 21 bases. This CDR3 comprises 17 residues. Germline loops: CDR1 MNHNS, CDR2 SASEGT. The CDR3 protein is CASTEAPLSQANYGYTF. CDR3 bases: TGTGCCAGCACTGAGGCGCCTCTTTCTCAGGCTAACTATGGCTACACCTTC.

About this clone: As the CDR3 is not closed by the conserved phenylalanine or tryptophan, this likely results from a read error. The limits of the CDR3 on the DNA are not certain, so only TCRdb's listed CDR3 is given. The V gene is TRBV27, the J gene TRBJ1-2; TRBD1 is the table's D call and was not checked against the DNA. The CDR3 contains 11 residues when both ends are counted. Germline V CDR1 and CDR2: MNHEY, SMNVEV (reference sequence). CDR3 residues: CASRLLPDSPD.

V is TRBV7-6 and J is TRBJ1-2; D not certain. The V gene's germline CDR1 is SGHVS and CDR2 FNYEAQ. V dropped 3 bases and J dropped 6 bases, with 14 bases sitting between them. This CDR3 spans 14 amino acids. For the CDR3, the DNA is TGTGCCAGCAGCTTGCGGACTGGTACGGATGGCTACACCTTC. Protein product: CASSLRTGTDGYTF. Using reference TRBV7-6 and TRBJ1-2 for the parts outside the CDR3, the full variable domain is GAGVSQSPRYKVTKRGQDVALRCDPISGHVSLYWYRQALGQGPEFLTYFNYEAQQDKSGLPNDRFSAERPEGSISTLTIQRTEQRDSAMYRCASSLRTGTDGYTFGSGTRLTVV.

A few counts support this clone. The genes are TRBV30 and TRBJ2-7; D gene ambiguous. CDR3 length equals 13 residues. In germline, CDR1 is GTSNPN, CDR2 SVGIG (reference sequence). V was clipped by 0 bases and J by 4 bases, with 10 bases between them. The CDR3 region has the DNA TGTGCCTGGAGTGTTAGTGGGCCTTACGAGCAGTACTTC. This translates into CAWSVSGPYEQYF.

V is TRBV29-1 and J is TRBJ2-3; the match to TRBD2 covers 8 bases. The trim removed 4 bases at V and 2 bases at J, leaving 14 bases unmatched. CDR1 is SQVTM, CDR2 ANQGSEA, per germline. The CDR3 consists of 17 residues. The CDR3 nucleotides are TGCAGCGTTGTCGCGGGCGGTAGCGGGGCCCTCACAGATACGCAGTATTTT. Its protein product is CSVVAGGSGALTDTQYF.

Written as DNA, the CDR3 is TGTGCCTGGAGTCCTAGCGGAGGTTTGTGGGTTGAGACCCAGTACTTC. Translation: CAWSPSGGLWVETQYF. The chain recombines TRBV30 with TRBJ2-5; 7 bases fit TRBD2. Trimming cost V 2 bases and J 5 bases; bases outside gene matches: 14. Per the germline V gene, CDR1 is GTSNPN and CDR2 is SVGIG (reference sequence). The CDR3 runs to 16 residues.

The gene calls are TRBV19 and TRBJ2-3, with TRBD2 identical over 7 bases. The germline CDR1 and CDR2 sequences are LNHDA and SQIVND (reference sequence). This CDR3 contains 15 residues. J gave up 6 bases and V 3 bases, and 9 bases lay outside the gene matches. DNA of the CDR3: TGTGCCAGTAGTATTAGTGGGGGGGTCCCCGATACGCAGTATTTT. Residues: CASSISGGVPDTQYF.

The J gene is TRBJ1-6, the V gene TRBV11-3, with D unclear. V was clipped by 5 bases and J by 6 bases, with 20 bases between them. Looked up from germline, CDR1 is SGHNT and CDR2 is YENEEA. The CDR3 consists of 17 residues. This chain's CDR3 is CASSPTPQTGINSPLHF. CDR3 DNA: TGTGCCAGCAGCCCCACCCCCCAGACCGGGATTAATTCACCCCTCCACTTT. The complete variable domain, with remaining parts taken from reference TRBV11-3 and TRBJ1-6, reads EAGVVQSPRYKIIEKKQPVAFWCNPISGHNTLYWYLQNLGQGPELLIRYENEEAVDDSQLPKDRFSAERLKGVDSTLKIQPAELGDSAVYLCASSPTPQTGINSPLHFGNGTRLTVT.

The V call is TRBV23-1, the J call TRBJ1-5; the D gene is possibly TRBD1 (6 bases). TRBV23-1 is an ORF, with its function uncertain. Deletions cut 2 bases from V and 5 bases from J, with 10 bases between. The CDR3 extends over 14 amino acids. The CDR3 sequence is CASSQTGTYQPQHF. The CDR3 bases are TGCGCCAGCAGTCAAACAGGGACCTATCAGCCCCAGCATTTT.

The rearrangement links TRBV6-6 to TRBJ2-1; no clear D gene. Looked up from germline, CDR1 is MNHNY and CDR2 is SVGAGI (reference sequence). The CDR3 runs 15 residues. Trimming removed 5 bases at V and 0 bases at J, with 11 bases between. This CDR3 is CASSGPQTSYNEQFF. DNA of the CDR3: TGTGCCAGCAGTGGACCCCAGACCTCCTACAATGAGCAGTTCTTC.

The rearrangement uses TRBV7-9 and TRBJ2-5, with D tentatively TRBD1 (5 bases). Germline CDR1 SEHNR, CDR2 FQNEAQ (reference sequence). The CDR3 contains 14 residues. The V end lost 1 base, the J end lost 0 bases, and 6 bases lay between the germline ends. The CDR3 DNA reads TGTGCCAGCAGCTTAGTAGGGGACCAAGAGACCCAGTACTTC. Its protein product is CASSLVGDQETQYF.

This clone occurred once. The J gene is TRBJ1-2, the V gene TRBV6-5; 9 bases are a match to TRBD1. CDR1 MNHEY and CDR2 SVGAGI come from the germline V gene. Trimming took 4 bases from V and 8 from J; bases not matched to a gene: 8. The CDR3 extends over 14 amino acids. The CDR3 sequence is CASSSTGGSKGYTF. Here the CDR3 DNA reads TGTGCCAGCAGTTCAACAGGGGGCAGTAAGGGCTACACCTTC.

CDR3 DNA sequence: TGTGCCAGCAGCTATGGACAGGGGGCGATGAAAGAGCAGTACTTC. Its protein is CASSYGQGAMKEQYF. This chain links TRBV5-4 with TRBJ2-7, with 11 nucleotides matching TRBD1. After removal of 3 bases from V and 7 bases from J, the junction contained 9 bases not matched to a gene. Germline CDR1 and CDR2: SGHNT and YYREEE (reference sequence). This CDR3 region has 15 residues.

The rearrangement joins TRBV15 to TRBJ1-6; D is undetermined. The V end was cut by 1 base, the J end by 0 bases, with 7 bases between. The CDR3 has 16 amino acids. Germline V gives CDR1 LNHNV, CDR2 YYDKDF (reference sequence). The CDR3 sequence is CATSRADTSYNSPLHF. The CDR3 coding sequence is TGTGCCACCAGCAGAGCAGACACCTCCTATAATTCACCCCTCCACTTT. Looking up the rest from reference TRBV15 and TRBJ1-6 gives the full variable domain: DAMVIQNPRYQVTQFGKPVTLSCSQTLNHNVMYWYQQKSSQAPKLLFHYYDKDFNNEADTPDNFQSRRPNTSFCFLDIRSPGLGDTAMYLCATSRADTSYNSPLHFGNGTRLTVT.

The V and J genes are TRBV6-5 and TRBJ1-1; maybe TRBD1 (6 bases). Germline loops: CDR1 MNHEY, CDR2 SVGAGI. With 7 bases removed from V and 7 bases from J, the gap between germline ends came to 19 bases. The CDR3 sequence is 14 residues long. CDR3 bases: TGTGCCAGCACCAAAGGGGGGGCTCGGAATGAAGCTTTCTTT. Amino acid sequence: CASTKGGARNEAFF.